A single sample is the source of the 19 T cell receptor beta chains below, sequenced in a study of CD8+CD57+ T cells in acquired aplastic anemia. CDR3 and TCR beta VDJ profiling relied on a genomic DNA template. TCRdb used MiXCR to reprocess the reads, holding one entry per CDR3 protein. The data contain a few hundred thousand distinct CDR3 sequences, 65% to 75% of them singletons. Sequenced sample: sorted CD4+, CD8+, or CD8+CD57+ T cells (not recorded which) from PBMCs. The receptors here all came from a human donor in good health, serving as a control.

In regard to this clonotype: An end of the junction differs from the germline gene, which may be a read error. The chain links TRBV10-3 to TRBJ1-6; no reliable D call. This CDR3 is 15 amino acids long. Per the germline V gene, CDR1 is ENHRY and CDR2 is SYGVKD. CDR3 loop: CASSLDGPGDSPLRF. The CDR3 coding sequence is TGTGCCAGCAGCCTAGACGGGCCTGGGGATTCACCCCTTCGCTTT.

The CDR3, as DNA: TGTGCCAGCAGCATTACAGGGGGCCGGTACAATGAGCAGTTCTTC. It is translated as CASSITGGRYNEQFF. V usage is TRBV7-3 and J usage is TRBJ2-1, with TRBD1 identical over 9 bases. The germline V gene encodes CDR1 SGHTA and CDR2 FQGTGA. The ends lost 5 bases at V and 4 bases at J; junction bases unmatched: 6. The CDR3 covers 15 residues.

This clonotype was found many times. V and J are TRBV7-6 and TRBJ2-3; no firm D call. The CDR3 has 12 residues. CDR1 is SGHVS, CDR2 FNYEAQ, per germline. The V and J ends lost 1 base and 4 bases respectively, with 3 bases between them. CDR3 loop: CASSLEADTQYF. The CDR3 DNA is TGTGCCAGCAGCTTAGAAGCAGATACGCAGTATTTT.

Points on this clonotype: At one boundary the junction diverges from the germline segment, which might be a read error. V usage is TRBV5-1 and J usage is TRBJ2-1; 7 positions match TRBD1. This CDR3 has 14 amino acids. Looked up from germline, CDR1 is SGHRS and CDR2 is YFSETQ. The CDR3 here is CASSLGQSYNEQFF. The CDR3 region has the DNA TGTGCCAGCAGCTTGGGACAGTCCTACAATGAGCAGTTCTTC.

The chain employs TRBV15 and TRBJ1-2; 7 bases align to TRBD1. Germline CDR1 LNHNV, CDR2 YYDKDF (reference sequence). The ends lost 4 bases at V and 4 bases at J; junction bases unmatched: 9. The CDR3 is 15 residues long. The CDR3 sequence: CATSKVQGVGYGYTF. CDR3 sequence (DNA): TGTGCCACCAGCAAAGTGCAGGGGGTTGGCTATGGCTACACCTTC.

The chain recombines TRBV20-1 with TRBJ2-1; D remains unclear. Germline CDR1 is DFQATT and CDR2 is SNEGSKA (reference sequence). The CDR3 loop spans 14 amino acids. V was clipped by 6 bases and J by 5 bases, with 17 bases between them. In nucleotides, the CDR3 is TGCAGTGCCGCCGAAACAACGGTGAACAATGAGCAGTTCTTC. It codes for CSAAETTVNNEQFF.

The chain employs TRBV11-1 and TRBJ2-7, with a tentative D call TRBD2 (5 bases). With 5 bases removed from V and 6 bases from J, the gap between germline ends came to 14 bases. The germline gives CDR1 SGHAT, CDR2 FQDESV (reference sequence). The CDR3 consists of 13 residues. The CDR3: CASSLVGDTEQYF. CDR3 coding DNA: TGTGCCAGCAGCCTCGTGGGAGATACCGAGCAGTACTTC.

The rearrangement uses TRBV20-1 and TRBJ1-6; 8 bases are shared with TRBD1. This CDR3 region has 13 residues. Germline CDR1 DFQATT, CDR2 SNEGSKA (reference sequence). Germline trimming cut 6 bases from V and 15 bases from J; bases unmatched to any gene: 13. CDR3: CSAEGRQGTILHF. The CDR3 bases are TGCAGTGCGGAGGGGCGACAGGGGACCATCCTCCACTTT.

The chain links TRBV9 to TRBJ2-1, with 7 bases lining up with TRBD2. Germline lookup yields CDR1 SGDLS and CDR2 YYNGEE. CDR3 length: 15 amino acids. The V and J ends lost 4 bases and 5 bases, in that order; junction bases with no gene match: 9. The CDR3 sequence: CASSPSGQGHNEQFF. DNA of the CDR3: TGTGCCAGCAGCCCTAGCGGTCAGGGTCACAATGAGCAGTTCTTC.

Turning to this clonotype: The conserved phenylalanine or tryptophan is not found at the CDR3 terminus, so this likely reflects a read error. The limits of the CDR3 on the DNA are not certain, so only TCRdb's listed CDR3 is given. The V and J genes are TRBV15 and TRBJ1-1. Germline CDR1 reads LNHNV; CDR2 reads YYDKDF (reference sequence). Inclusive of both ends, the CDR3 amounts to 11 amino acids. The CDR3 sequence: CATSRDQGSYY.

As regards this clonotype: The CDR3 ends on some other residue instead of the conserved phenylalanine or tryptophan, so this is likely a read error. No DNA is shown, since the ends of the CDR3 on it are uncertain; the CDR3 is the one TCRdb lists. The chain joins TRBV7-2 to TRBJ2-7. The CDR3 spans 13 amino acids, including both terminal residues. From germline, CDR1 is SGHTA and CDR2 FQGNSA. The CDR3 region is CASSLKGDSYEQY.

The chain uses TRBV7-2 and TRBJ2-5; D is unresolved. The CDR3 runs 13 residues. V was pared by 1 base and J by 7 bases, with 10 bases between. The V gene's germline CDR1 is SGHTA and CDR2 FQGNSA. This chain's CDR3 is CASSLEALGTQYF. The CDR3 DNA sequence: TGTGCCAGCAGCTTAGAAGCCCTTGGGACCCAGTACTTC.

This clonotype was counted ten times or more. V gene TRBV20-1 combines with J gene TRBJ2-1, with D tentatively TRBD1 (6 bases). Looked up from germline, CDR1 is DFQATT and CDR2 is SNEGSKA (reference sequence). V lost 3 bases to trimming and J lost 5 bases, with 11 bases between them. This CDR3 region has 13 residues. The CDR3 DNA reads as TGCAGTGCTAGTCGGGGACAAAACAATGAGCAGTTCTTC. Translating it yields CSASRGQNNEQFF.

The V gene is TRBV12-3 or TRBV12-4, the J gene TRBJ1-1; 8 positions agree with TRBD1. This CDR3 region has 14 residues. The J segment lost 6 bases and the V segment lost 6 bases, leaving 9 bases of the junction unmatched. The CDR3 DNA sequence: TGTGCCAGCAGCACGGACAGGGATCAGTCTGAAGCTTTCTTT. Translated, it gives CASSTDRDQSEAFF.

To note about this clonotype: A junction end diverges from the germline sequence, so it may reflect a read error. The chain joins TRBV7-9 to TRBJ2-7; 13 bases line up with TRBD2. Germline-derived CDR1 and CDR2 are SEHNR and FQNEAQ (reference sequence). The CDR3 is made up of 15 amino acids. CDR3 bases: TGTGCCAGCAGCACACTAGCGGGGGGGACCTACAAGCAGTACTTC. Encoded protein: CASSTLAGGTYKQYF.

Of note for this clonotype: At one end the junction does not follow the germline gene, possibly because of a read error. The gene calls are TRBV5-1 and TRBJ2-3, with D tentatively TRBD2 (5 bases). Per the germline V gene, CDR1 is SGHRS and CDR2 is YFSETQ. The CDR3 length is 12 residues. CDR3 in DNA: TGTGCCAGCCGTACAGCGGCAGGTACACAGTATTTT. Its protein is CASRTAAGTQYF. The full variable domain, with the rest looked up from reference TRBV5-1 and TRBJ2-3, is KAGVTQTPRYLIKTRGQQVTLSCSPISGHRSVSWYQQTPGQGLQFLFEYFSETQRNKGNFPGRFSGRQFSNSRSEMNVSTLELGDSALYLCASRTAAGTQYFGPGTRLTVL.

This clonotype was picked up one time. The chain has TRBV29-1 and TRBJ2-1; no definite D call. CDR1 is SQVTM and CDR2 is ANQGSEA in the germline V gene. V was pared by 0 bases and J by 8 bases, with 11 bases between. The CDR3 has 13 residues. The CDR3 DNA sequence: TGCAGCGTTGAAGATCAAGTCCTACATGAGCAGTTCTTC. It is translated as CSVEDQVLHEQFF.

The J gene is TRBJ1-2, the V gene TRBV7-9; D gene uncertain. Germline V gene data show CDR1 as SEHNR and CDR2 as FQNEAQ (reference sequence). This CDR3 has 14 residues. V was shortened by 7 bases and J by 2 bases, with 14 bases between the two germline ends. The CDR3 reads CASKMERENYGYTF. CDR3 DNA sequence: TGTGCCAGCAAAATGGAGAGGGAGAACTATGGCTACACCTTC. Full variable domain (rest looked up from reference TRBV7-9 and TRBJ1-2): DTGVSQNPRHKITKRGQNVTFRCDPISEHNRLYWYRQTLGQGPEFLTYFQNEAQLEKSRLLSDRFSAERPKGSFSTLEIQRTEQGDSAMYLCASKMERENYGYTFGSGTRLTVV.

This chain connects TRBV5-8 to TRBJ2-1, with D hard to call. V shed 2 bases and J shed 1 base, with 10 bases lying between them. CDR1 is SGHTS, CDR2 YDEGEE, per germline. This CDR3 has 15 amino acids. The CDR3 reads CASSFVRKSYNEQFF. The CDR3 DNA reads TGTGCCAGCAGCTTCGTGCGCAAGTCCTACAATGAGCAGTTCTTC.